This TCR beta chain originates from a study of blood T cell repertoires in COVID-19. Study details: T cells, B-cell-depleted T cells, or PBMCs provided the cDNA or gDNA that served as material.

The length of the CDR3 is 13 residues. Germline loops: CDR1 SGHAT, CDR2 FQNNGV. The V and J ends lost 7 bases and 0 bases respectively, with 10 bases between them. Per the original data handling: Amplification with reference gene primers provided the estimates of nucleated cell counts. Sequenced by immunoSEQ multiplex PCR; TCRdb stores in-frame clones only, minus some. D and trimming were read from the DNA, whereas the V and J calls and clone size are those reported in that table. The sample yields 390,000 or so clones, 89% seen once. This sequence was found in a woman aged 25 to 39 with COVID-19, enrolled during active disease. The chain uses TRBV11-2 and TRBJ2-7; D is possibly TRBD1 (6 bases). Material: peripheral blood. The CDR3 nucleotides read TGTGCCAGCACCGGGGACACCTCCTACGAGCAGTACTTC. It is translated as CASTGDTSYEQYF.